These T cell receptor beta chains were read from a single sample in a study of T cell responses to AZD1222 COVID-19 vaccine. Clones were read by immunoSEQ multiplex PCR, and TCRdb kept only the in-frame ones, dropping some. The sample lists 95,000 to 100,000 clones, 88% occurring once. The sample consisted of peripheral blood, taken 28 days after the second AZD1222 dose. These receptors came from an adult who received the AZD1222 COVID-19 vaccine. CDR3s include the opening cysteine and the closing phenylalanine or tryptophan. A D gene is named only where the DNA matches it firmly. Clone size, where shown, is once, few, many, or a class for clones that have expanded.

>15|-|-|TRBV6-4|TRBJ2-3
CASSVEFGSTDTQYF
TGTGCCAGCAGTGTAGAATTCGGAAGCACAGATACGCAGTATTTT
>14|-|-|TRBV15|TRBJ2-5
CATSRDRGSETQYF
TGTGCCACCAGCAGAGATAGGGGGTCAGAGACCCAGTACTTC
>14|-|TRBD1|TRBV7-2|TRBJ2-5
CASSLAGGIETQYF
TGTGCCAGCAGCTTAGCAGGGGGCATAGAGACCCAGTACTTC
>15|-|-|TRBV7-6|TRBJ1-3
CASSLGAGSGNTIYF
TGTGCCAGCAGCTTAGGCGCAGGCTCTGGAAACACCATATATTTT
>15|-|-|TRBV29-1|TRBJ2-1
CSALRGGRERNEQFF
TGCAGCGCCCTACGAGGGGGGCGGGAGAGGAATGAGCAGTTCTTC
>11|-|-|TRBV18|TRBJ2-2
CASQNTGELFF
TGTGCCAGCCAGAACACCGGGGAGCTGTTTTTT
>16|-|TRBD2|TRBV6-2/TRBV6-3|TRBJ2-1
CASSYSGGRAYNEQFF
TGTGCCAGCAGTTACTCCGGCGGGAGAGCGTACAATGAGCAGTTCTTC
>13|few|-|TRBV6-5|TRBJ2-7
CASRAGTYYEQYF
TGTGCCAGCAGAGCAGGGACCTACTACGAGCAGTACTTC
>16|-|TRBD2|TRBV6-5|TRBJ2-1
CASSYSMREGIDEQFF
TGTGCCAGCAGTTACTCGATGAGGGAGGGCATAGATGAGCAGTTCTTC
>14|-|-|TRBV11-2|TRBJ1-1
CASSLDYGSTEAFF
TGTGCCAGCAGCTTAGATTACGGATCCACTGAAGCTTTCTTT
>13|few|-|TRBV12-5|TRBJ2-7
CASGPTNSYEQYF
TGTGCTAGTGGTCCCACTAATTCCTACGAGCAGTACTTC
>15|-|TRBD2|TRBV7-6|TRBJ2-1
CASSLFSGSLNEQFF
TGTGCCAGCAGCTTATTTAGCGGGAGTCTCAATGAGCAGTTCTTC
>16|-|TRBD1|TRBV30|TRBJ2-2
CAFPGQGVGGTGELFF
TGTGCCTTCCCGGGACAGGGGGTCGGCGGCACCGGGGAGCTGTTTTTT
>14|-|-|TRBV7-6|TRBJ1-1
CASSPYPLNTEAFF
TGTGCCAGCAGCCCCTACCCCCTGAACACTGAAGCTTTCTTT
>12|few|-|TRBV2|TRBJ1-1
CASRVGNTEAFF
TGTGCCAGCCGTGTGGGGAACACTGAAGCTTTCTTT
>15|few|-|TRBV7-8|TRBJ2-5
CASSEHTSGVETQYF
TGTGCCAGCAGCGAGCACACATCAGGGGTGGAGACCCAGTACTTC
>15|-|TRBD2|TRBV5-1|TRBJ2-3
CASSWTSGIEDTQYF
TGCGCCAGCAGCTGGACTAGCGGGATTGAGGATACGCAGTATTTT
>13|-|-|TRBV30|TRBJ1-5
CAWSTRQNQPQHF
TGTGCCTGGAGTACCCGCCAAAATCAGCCCCAGCATTTT
>15|-|TRBD1|TRBV6-1|TRBJ1-5
CASSGTGRGNQPQHF
TGTGCCAGCTCCGGGACAGGGAGAGGCAATCAGCCCCAGCATTTT
>13|once|-|TRBV12-3/TRBV12-4|TRBJ1-1
CASRRDTNTEAFF
TGTGCCAGCAGGCGGGACACGAACACTGAAGCTTTCTTT
>19|-|TRBD1|TRBV3-1/TRBV3-2|TRBJ2-1
CASSTSPPFGTGAYNEQFF
TGTGCCAGCAGCACCAGTCCCCCCTTCGGGACAGGGGCCTACAATGAGCAGTTCTTC
>13|-|TRBD2|TRBV2|TRBJ2-1
CASRSSGSHEQFF
TGTGCCAGCAGGTCTAGCGGGAGCCATGAGCAGTTCTTC
>15|once|-|TRBV3-1/TRBV3-2|TRBJ2-1
CASSQTSGSYNEQFF
TGTGCCAGCAGCCAAACAAGCGGTTCCTACAATGAGCAGTTCTTC
>15|-|-|TRBV6-5|TRBJ1-5
CASSLTYSYNQPQHF
TGTGCCAGCAGTTTAACCTACAGTTACAATCAGCCCCAGCATTTT
>15|-|-|TRBV7-9|TRBJ1-5
CASSLGAGWNQPQHF
TGTGCCAGCAGCTTAGGGGCAGGGTGGAATCAGCCCCAGCATTTT
>15|-|-|TRBV3-1/TRBV3-2|TRBJ2-3
CASSQEIAVTDTQYF
TGTGCCAGCAGCCAAGAAATAGCGGTGACAGATACGCAGTATTTT
>13|once|TRBD2|TRBV6-5|TRBJ2-7
CASTNGRGGEQYF
TGTGCCAGCACCAACGGTCGGGGGGGAGAGCAGTACTTC
>17|-|TRBD1|TRBV5-6|TRBJ1-3
CASSYTSGGASGNTIYF
TGTGCCAGCAGCTACACATCAGGGGGCGCTTCTGGAAACACCATATATTTT
>15|-|TRBD2|TRBV18|TRBJ2-5
CASSLAGGQKETQYF
TGTGCCAGCTCACTAGCGGGAGGACAAAAAGAGACCCAGTACTTC